Listed here is a single TCR beta chain. The CDR3 spans 14 residues. V lost 7 bases, J lost 4 bases, and 19 bases lay in between. Germline V gene lookup returns CDR1 SQVTM and CDR2 ANQGSEA. The sample comes from a study of shared clonotypes between healthy human individuals. Assay: immunoSEQ multiplex PCR; the TCRdb copy retains only in-frame clones and omits some. The profile covers 2 million to 2.5 million clones, with less than 95% appearing a single time and 0.37% taken by the ten largest. The origin of this receptor is a man aged 18 to 29 in good health. Some clones in this sample may be carry-over from other donors' samples. Material for sequencing was naive CD4+ T cells from PBMCs. Subset specified: CD45RA+ positively selected. The chain is built from TRBV29-1 and TRBJ1-2; D unclear. The CDR3, as DNA: TGCAGCGGGTCCCCTCTCCTCACGGGCTATGGCTACACCTTC. Protein: CSGSPLLTGYGYTF.